Below are 27 T cell receptor beta chains sequenced from a single sample in a study of shared clonotypes between healthy human individuals. Sequencing was performed with immunoSEQ multiplex PCR; in TCRdb, only in-frame clones are kept and a portion is missing. The data contain millions of clones, roughly 96% of them singletons. The sample was naive CD4+ T cells sorted from blood. This sample's subset: CD45RA+ positively selected. The receptors were gathered from a man aged 18 to 30 in good health.

The chain combines TRBV6-1 with TRBJ2-1; possibly TRBD2 for D (6 bases). This CDR3 comprises 15 residues. The germline CDR1 and CDR2 sequences are MNHNS and SASEGT. V was cut by 1 base and J by 6 bases, with 13 bases left in between. CDR3 sequence (DNA): TGTGCCAGCAGTGAAGGCGCGGGACCATTCAATGAGCAGTTCTTC. This gives the protein CASSEGAGPFNEQFF.

The chain uses TRBV4-1 and TRBJ1-5, with D unclear. The CDR3 loop spans 17 amino acids. Germline assignment: CDR1 MGHRA and CDR2 YSYEKL. The V end was cut by 0 bases, the J end by 2 bases, with 14 bases between. This CDR3 is CASSQDPGGLGNQPQHF. The CDR3 nucleotides are TGCGCCAGCAGCCAAGATCCGGGAGGTCTCGGCAATCAGCCCCAGCATTTT.

The chain combines TRBV5-6 with TRBJ2-1, with 7 bases aligning to TRBD2. Looked up from germline, CDR1 is SGHDT and CDR2 is YYEEEE. V dropped 0 bases and J dropped 15; count of bases not matched to a gene: 6. The CDR3 consists of 12 residues. DNA for the CDR3: TGTGCCAGCAGCTTGGCCATGCGGGAGTGGTTCTTC. As protein: CASSLAMREWFF.

The chain carries TRBV5-6 and TRBJ1-2, with unresolved D. V was clipped by 0 bases and J by 3 bases, with 15 bases between them. The CDR3 contains 16 residues. The germline gives CDR1 SGHDT, CDR2 YYEEEE. The CDR3 DNA reads as TGTGCCAGCAGCTTGGTGGGATTACAGACCTACTATGGCTACACCTTC. Translation: CASSLVGLQTYYGYTF.

This chain uses TRBV14 with TRBJ2-5; D is possibly TRBD2 (6 bases). This CDR3 spans 14 amino acids. CDR1 SGHDN and CDR2 FVKESK come from the germline V gene. The V gene lost 4 bases and the J gene lost 1 base, with 10 bases spanning the gap. The CDR3 DNA is TGTGCCAGCAGCCCTCTGGGGGGCCAAGAGACCCAGTACTTC. Protein product: CASSPLGGQETQYF.

This clone was detected once. The chain recombines TRBV5-6 with TRBJ1-1; 12 nucleotides align to TRBD1. Germline V gene lookup returns CDR1 SGHDT and CDR2 YYEEEE. With V trimmed by 4 bases and J by 11 bases, 9 bases remained unmatched. The CDR3 is 14 amino acids. The CDR3 reads CASSIVGTGGLAFF. The CDR3 bases are TGTGCCAGCAGCATTGTAGGGACAGGGGGCCTGGCTTTCTTT.

The chain couples TRBV6-6 to TRBJ1-2, with D possibly being TRBD1 (6 bases). The CDR3 length is 14 residues. Germline loops: CDR1 MNHNY, CDR2 SVGAGI (reference sequence). Trimming cost V 6 bases and J 2 bases, with 13 bases left between them. The CDR3 is CASSPGQKNYGYTF. In nucleotides, the CDR3 is TGTGCCAGCAGCCCCGGACAGAAAAACTATGGCTACACCTTC.

In the case of this clone: A much bigger clone sits one base away, suggesting this may be a read error. The chain employs TRBV6-5 and TRBJ1-4; D not certain. The CDR3 is made up of 13 amino acids. Germline V CDR1 and CDR2: MNHEY, SVGAGI. Trimming cost V 6 bases and J 0 bases, with 5 bases left between them. The CDR3: CASRGSTNEKLFF. As DNA, the CDR3 is TGTGCCAGCAGGGGTTCAACTAATGAAAAACTGTTTTTT.

This rearrangement joins TRBV27 to TRBJ1-1; D is uncertain. The CDR3 sequence is 15 residues long. The germline V gene has CDR1 MNHEY and CDR2 SMNVEV (reference sequence). V was trimmed by 3 bases and J by 11 bases, leaving 22 bases between them. The DNA for the CDR3 is TGTGCCAGCAGTTTGAGGATCTCTGGTACCTTGGGGGCTTTCTTT. Amino acid sequence: CASSLRISGTLGAFF.

The chain is built from TRBV5-1 and TRBJ1-4; 7 nucleotides align to TRBD1. CDR3 size: 15 residues. Germline V gene data show CDR1 as SGHRS and CDR2 as YFSETQ. V lost 4 bases and J lost 2; bases outside the gene matches: 5. The DNA of the CDR3 is TGCGCCAGCAGCCCACAGGGGTTTACTAATGAAAAACTGTTTTTT. It is translated as CASSPQGFTNEKLFF.

The rearrangement uses TRBV7-8 and TRBJ2-2; the match to TRBD2 covers 7 bases. CDR3 size: 16 residues. J was trimmed by 3 bases and V by 3 bases; bases with no gene match: 7. Germline V CDR1 and CDR2: SGHVS, FQNEAQ. CDR3 sequence reads: CASSFKSGVDTGELFF. Written as DNA, the CDR3 is TGTGCCAGCAGCTTTAAAAGCGGGGTTGACACCGGGGAGCTGTTTTTT.

CDR3 sequence (DNA): TGTGCCAGCAGCAAACAGGGGGACTATGGCTACACCTTC. Translation: CASSKQGDYGYTF. The gene calls are TRBV6-6 and TRBJ1-2, with 8 bases identical to TRBD1. The CDR3 loop spans 13 amino acids. After removal of 6 bases from V and 3 bases from J, the junction contained 3 bases not matched to a gene. The germline V gene has CDR1 MNHNY and CDR2 SVGAGI (reference sequence).

This chain uses TRBV27 with TRBJ1-1, with 7 bases that match TRBD1. This CDR3 region has 13 residues. Germline CDR1 and CDR2: MNHEY and SMNVEV (reference sequence). The ends lost 4 bases at V and 1 base at J; junction bases unmatched: 0. The CDR3 DNA sequence: TGTGCCAGCAGTTGGACAGGGAACACTGAAGCTTTCTTT. It is translated as CASSWTGNTEAFF.

The chain uses TRBV27 and TRBJ2-2; 9 nucleotides align to TRBD2. V dropped 6 bases and J dropped 4; count of bases not matched to a gene: 6. The CDR3 totals 15 residues. In germline, CDR1 is MNHEY, CDR2 SMNVEV (reference sequence). The CDR3 DNA follows: TGTGCCAGCAGAATGAGCGGGGGGAGCACCGGGGAGCTGTTTTTT. Encoded protein: CASRMSGGSTGELFF.

CDR3 bases: TGTGCCAGCAGTGGAGGGCTAAACGATGAGCAGTTCTTC. Translation: CASSGGLNDEQFF. The chain recombines TRBV2 with TRBJ2-1; perhaps TRBD2 as D (5 bases). Trimming stripped 4 bases from V and 8 bases from J, with 12 bases between. The CDR3 sequence is 13 residues long. From germline, CDR1 is SNHLY and CDR2 FYNNEI.

The J gene is TRBJ2-7, the V gene TRBV5-8, with D uncertain. The V gene's germline CDR1 is SGHTS and CDR2 YDEGEE. V dropped 4 bases and J dropped 0 bases, with 8 bases sitting between them. The CDR3 is made up of 13 amino acids. The CDR3: CASSPRRSYEQYF. CDR3 in DNA: TGTGCCAGCAGCCCTAGACGCTCCTACGAGCAGTACTTC. The full variable domain, rest sourced from reference TRBV5-8 and TRBJ2-7, is EAGVTQSPTHLIKTRGQQATLRCSPISGHTSVYWYQQALGLGLQFLLWYDEGEERNRGNFPPRFSGRQFPNYSSELNVNALELEDSALYLCASSPRRSYEQYFGPGTRLTVT.

The rearrangement joins TRBV4-1 to TRBJ2-7; the match to TRBD1 covers 8 bases. Unmatched junction bases numbered 7, after V lost 6 bases and J lost 3 bases. From germline, CDR1 is MGHRA and CDR2 YSYEKL. The length of the CDR3 is 14 residues. CDR3 in DNA: TGCGCCAGCAGTCCCTCGGACAGGGTCTACGAGCAGTACTTC. Amino acid sequence: CASSPSDRVYEQYF.

The chain uses TRBV25-1 and TRBJ2-1; D is possibly TRBD2 (5 bases). The CDR3 runs to 14 residues. V was pared by 7 bases and J by 4 bases, with 14 bases between. Looked up from germline, CDR1 is MGHDK and CDR2 is SYGVNS. This CDR3 is CASKRSGEYNEQFF. The CDR3 bases are TGTGCCAGCAAGAGGAGTGGGGAGTACAATGAGCAGTTCTTC.

This clone was recorded a few times. The CDR3 loop is CAWSRDLTDTQYF. DNA for the CDR3: TGTGCCTGGAGTCGGGACCTCACAGATACGCAGTATTTT. This sequence joins TRBV30 and TRBJ2-3; D may correspond to TRBD1 or TRBD2 (5 bases each). Trimming left V 2 bases short and J 2 bases short, with 8 bases between. This CDR3 region has 13 residues. In germline, CDR1 is GTSNPN, CDR2 SVGIG (reference sequence).

This chain joins TRBV5-1 and TRBJ2-7, with D uncertain. Germline V gives CDR1 SGHRS, CDR2 YFSETQ. Between the trimmed V and J ends, which lost 0 bases and 0 bases, there was a span of 7 bases. There are 14 residues in the CDR3. Here the CDR3 DNA reads TGCGCCAGCAGCTTGGAGCCCAGCTCCTACGAGCAGTACTTC. Translated, it gives CASSLEPSSYEQYF.

The sample holds one count of this clone. The CDR3 region has the DNA TGTGCCAGCAGTCCCACAGGACAGGGAGGCCGTAGGCAGTACTTC. Protein: CASSPTGQGGRRQYF. The rearrangement uses TRBV6-5 and TRBJ2-7; TRBD1 aligns across 8 bases. The V gene end was trimmed by 5 bases and the J gene end by 9 bases; junction bases not matched to a gene: 15. Germline V CDR1 and CDR2: MNHEY, SVGAGI. The CDR3 has 15 residues.

This clone was detected only once. V gene TRBV6-1 combines with J gene TRBJ2-1, with 9 bases lining up with TRBD1. V was pared by 4 bases and J by 1 base, with 2 bases of the junction left unmatched. Germline V gene data show CDR1 as MNHNS and CDR2 as SASEGT. The CDR3 has 15 amino acids. In DNA form, the CDR3 reads TGTGCCAGCAGTGTACAGGGGGCGTCCTACAATGAGCAGTTCTTC. It codes for CASSVQGASYNEQFF.

This chain connects TRBV28 to TRBJ1-5, with TRBD1 identical over 10 bases. Looked up from germline, CDR1 is MDHEN and CDR2 is SYDVKM. CDR3 size: 15 residues. Trimming at V came to 4 bases and at J to 5 bases, leaving 5 bases not matched to a gene. The CDR3 protein is CASSSGDRGHQPQHF. The CDR3 region has the DNA TGTGCCAGCAGTTCGGGGGACAGGGGACATCAGCCCCAGCATTTT.

The CDR3: CASSPLTGSSGNTIYF. The CDR3 nucleotides are TGCGCCAGCAGCCCTTTGACAGGCAGCTCTGGAAACACCATATATTTT. The V and J genes are TRBV5-1 and TRBJ1-3; D is perhaps TRBD1 (6 bases). The V and J ends lost 4 bases and 0 bases respectively, with 14 bases between them. The CDR3 has 16 residues. The germline V gene encodes CDR1 SGHRS and CDR2 YFSETQ.

A word on this clone: Other DNA sequences in the same sample also yield this CDR3. V and J are TRBV6-5 and TRBJ1-2; 7 nucleotides match TRBD1. CDR3 size: 13 residues. V lost 2 bases, J lost 4 bases, and 1 base stayed unmatched. Germline V gene lookup returns CDR1 MNHEY and CDR2 SVGAGI. The CDR3 DNA reads TGTGCCAGCAGTTACGCAGGGGGCTATGGCTACACCTTC. Translated, it gives CASSYAGGYGYTF.

This chain uses TRBV29-1 with TRBJ1-5; D remains ambiguous. V was pared by 0 bases and J by 4 bases, with 16 bases between. This CDR3 is built from 16 residues. Germline V gene lookup returns CDR1 SQVTM and CDR2 ANQGSEA. In nucleotides, the CDR3 is TGCAGCGTTGAAGATCTCACAGTCGGCCTTAATCAGCCCCAGCATTTT. Residues: CSVEDLTVGLNQPQHF.

Only one count was recorded for this clone. The CDR3 nucleotides are TGTGCCAGCAGCAAGGACAGGCTGGGAGGCACTGAAGCTTTCTTT. Its protein is CASSKDRLGGTEAFF. The rearrangement links TRBV7-9 to TRBJ1-1; TRBD1 agrees at 7 bases. The V and J ends lost 5 bases and 4 bases, in that order; junction bases with no gene match: 10. Germline V lookup: CDR1 SEHNR, CDR2 FQNEAQ (reference sequence). The CDR3 is made up of 15 amino acids.